The 5 T cell receptor beta chains given below trace back to one sample, sequenced in a study of blood T cells in healthy people across ages (dated by TCRdb to about 2015). The library was made by 5' RACE. The sample was run on an Illumina HiSeq 2500. The second PCR ran for roughly 7 to 11 cycles and used a J-beta primer mix along with a sample-barcoded 5' primer. Starting from the raw public reads, TCRdb applied fastp trimming at Q25, assembled clones with MiXCR and retained in-frame beta chains. Under each unique CDR3 protein, matching rows form one entry showing the most common genes and DNA. This sample holds fewer than 1,000,000 distinct CDR3 sequences; less than 60% were observed only once. Roughly 18% of the sample belongs to the ten largest clones. The source material was blood. These TCRs come from a man at least 80 years old in good health.

The V gene is TRBV7-8, the J gene TRBJ1-2; D may be TRBD1 (5 bases). V was trimmed by 0 bases and J by 2 bases, leaving 10 bases between them. The CDR3 is 15 amino acids. Germline V lookup: CDR1 SGHVS, CDR2 FQNEAQ. This chain's CDR3 is CASSLALDSNYGYTF. In DNA, the CDR3 is TGTGCCAGCAGCTTAGCGCTTGACAGCAACTATGGCTACACCTTC.

CDR3 in amino acids: CSVASGQVYGYTF. CDR3 DNA: TGCAGCGTTGCATCGGGACAGGTGTATGGCTACACCTTC. The chain combines TRBV29-1 with TRBJ1-2; 8 bases are a match to TRBD1. Germline V gene sequence: CDR1 SQVTM, CDR2 ANQGSEA. The V segment lost 4 bases and the J segment 5 bases; nucleotides outside the gene matches: 6. This CDR3 spans 13 amino acids.

For the CDR3, the DNA is TGCGCCAGCAGCCAAGATGTCCAGGGTCGCAATCAGCCCCAGCATTTT. Protein product: CASSQDVQGRNQPQHF. The rearrangement uses TRBV4-3 and TRBJ1-5; D might be TRBD1 (5 bases). V lost 0 bases, J lost 2 bases, and 11 bases lay in between. Germline CDR1 is LGHNA and CDR2 is YSLEER. This CDR3 contains 16 residues.

The sample holds one count of this clonotype. The V and J genes are TRBV3-1 and TRBJ2-1; 8 nucleotides agree with TRBD2. The V gene's germline CDR1 is LGHDT and CDR2 YNNKEL (reference sequence). Trimming removed 4 bases from V and 8 bases from J; junction bases left unmatched: 7. This CDR3 contains 14 residues. The CDR3 sequence: CASSPRPGGHEQFF. In nucleotides, the CDR3 is TGTGCCAGCAGCCCTCGCCCGGGGGGGCATGAGCAGTTCTTC.

This chain connects TRBV21-1 to TRBJ1-2. TRBV21-1 is an annotated pseudogene. The CDR3 extends over 12 amino acids. The CDR3 nucleotides read TGTGCCAGCAGCAAACACCCTTACGGCTACACCTTC. Residues: CASSKHPYGYTF.